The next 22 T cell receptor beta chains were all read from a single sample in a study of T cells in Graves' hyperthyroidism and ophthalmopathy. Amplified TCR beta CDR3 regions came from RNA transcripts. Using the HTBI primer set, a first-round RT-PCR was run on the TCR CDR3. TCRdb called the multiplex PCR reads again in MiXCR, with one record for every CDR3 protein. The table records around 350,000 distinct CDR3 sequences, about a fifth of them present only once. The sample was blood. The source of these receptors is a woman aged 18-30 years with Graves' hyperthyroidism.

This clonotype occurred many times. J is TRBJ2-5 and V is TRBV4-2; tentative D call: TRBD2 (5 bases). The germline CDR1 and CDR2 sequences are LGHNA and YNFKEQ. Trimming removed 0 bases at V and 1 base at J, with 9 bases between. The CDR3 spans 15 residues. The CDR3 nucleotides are TGTGCCAGCAGCCAAGACACGGGATTCCAAGAGACCCAGTACTTC. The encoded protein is CASSQDTGFQETQYF.

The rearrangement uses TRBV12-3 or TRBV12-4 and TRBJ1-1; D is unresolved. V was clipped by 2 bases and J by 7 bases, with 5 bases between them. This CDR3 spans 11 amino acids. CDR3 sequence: CASSLKVEAFF. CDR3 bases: TGTGCCAGCAGTTTAAAGGTTGAAGCTTTCTTT.

The CDR3 nucleotides read TGCGCCAGCAGCTTGGGTCGCGACTACACCTTC. This translates into CASSLGRDYTF. The genes are TRBV5-1 and TRBJ1-2; the D is unclear. V was trimmed by 0 bases and J by 10 bases, leaving 7 bases between them. CDR1 is SGHRS and CDR2 is YFSETQ in the germline V gene. The length of the CDR3 is 11 residues.

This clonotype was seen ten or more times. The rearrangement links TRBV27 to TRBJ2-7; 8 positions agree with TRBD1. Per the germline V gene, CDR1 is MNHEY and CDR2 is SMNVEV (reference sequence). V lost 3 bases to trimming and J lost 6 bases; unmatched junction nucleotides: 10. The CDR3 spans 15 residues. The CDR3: CASSFLGRGLAEQYF. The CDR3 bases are TGTGCCAGCAGTTTCTTGGGCAGGGGGCTGGCCGAGCAGTACTTC.

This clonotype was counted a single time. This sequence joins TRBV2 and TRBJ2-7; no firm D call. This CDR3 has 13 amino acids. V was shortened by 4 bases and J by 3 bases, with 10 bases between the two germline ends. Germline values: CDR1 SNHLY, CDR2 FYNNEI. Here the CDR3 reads CASSVGRYYEQYF. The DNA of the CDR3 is TGTGCCAGCAGTGTAGGGCGGTACTACGAGCAGTACTTC.

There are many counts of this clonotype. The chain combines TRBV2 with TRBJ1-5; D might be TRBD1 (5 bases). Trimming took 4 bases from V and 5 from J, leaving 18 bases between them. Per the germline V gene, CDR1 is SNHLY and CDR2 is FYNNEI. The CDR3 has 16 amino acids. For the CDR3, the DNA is TGTGCCAGCAGTGTCCGACAGTCCTGGATGGATCAGCCCCAGCATTTT. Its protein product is CASSVRQSWMDQPQHF.

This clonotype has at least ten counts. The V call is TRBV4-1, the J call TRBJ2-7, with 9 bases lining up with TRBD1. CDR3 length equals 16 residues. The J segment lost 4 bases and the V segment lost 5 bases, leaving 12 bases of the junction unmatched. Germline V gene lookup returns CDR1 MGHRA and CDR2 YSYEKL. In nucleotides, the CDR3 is TGCGCCAGCAGCGTAGGGGACAGGGAAGTCCTTTACGAGCAGTACTTC. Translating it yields CASSVGDREVLYEQYF.

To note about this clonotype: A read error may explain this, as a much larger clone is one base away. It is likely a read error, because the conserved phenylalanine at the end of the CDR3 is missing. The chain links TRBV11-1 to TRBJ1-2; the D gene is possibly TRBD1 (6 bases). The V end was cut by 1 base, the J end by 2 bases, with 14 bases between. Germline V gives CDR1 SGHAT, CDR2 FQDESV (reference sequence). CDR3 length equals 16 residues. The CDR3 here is CASSLDPSDRNYGYTY. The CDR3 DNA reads TGTGCCAGCAGCTTAGACCCCTCGGACAGAAACTATGGCTACACCTAC.

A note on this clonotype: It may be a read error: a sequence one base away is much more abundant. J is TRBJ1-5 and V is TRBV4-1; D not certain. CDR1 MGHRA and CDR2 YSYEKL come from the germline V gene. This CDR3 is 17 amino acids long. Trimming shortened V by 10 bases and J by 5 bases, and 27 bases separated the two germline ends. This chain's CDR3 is CAIKDPCLSLSHQPQHF. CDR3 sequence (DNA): TGCGCCATCAAAGACCCCTGTCTGTCCCTATCCCATCAGCCCCAGCATTTT.

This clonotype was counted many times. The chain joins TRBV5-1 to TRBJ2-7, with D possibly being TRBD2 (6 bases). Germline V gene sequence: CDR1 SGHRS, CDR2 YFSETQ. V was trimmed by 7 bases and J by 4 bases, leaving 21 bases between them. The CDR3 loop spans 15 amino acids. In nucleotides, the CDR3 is TGCGCCAGCGGCCTCCGGGACTCTTTACGTTACGAGCAGTACTTC. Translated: CASGLRDSLRYEQYF. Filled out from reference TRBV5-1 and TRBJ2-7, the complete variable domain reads KAGVTQTPRYLIKTRGQQVTLSCSPISGHRSVSWYQQTPGQGLQFLFEYFSETQRNKGNFPGRFSGRQFSNSRSEMNVSTLELGDSALYLCASGLRDSLRYEQYFGPGTRLTVT.

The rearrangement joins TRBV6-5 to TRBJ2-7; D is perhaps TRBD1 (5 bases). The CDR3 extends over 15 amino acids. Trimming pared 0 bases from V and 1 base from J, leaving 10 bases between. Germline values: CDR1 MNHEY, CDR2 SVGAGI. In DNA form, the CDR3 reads TGTGCCAGCAGTTACTCGAGGACAACATCCTACGAGCAGTACTTC. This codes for CASSYSRTTSYEQYF.

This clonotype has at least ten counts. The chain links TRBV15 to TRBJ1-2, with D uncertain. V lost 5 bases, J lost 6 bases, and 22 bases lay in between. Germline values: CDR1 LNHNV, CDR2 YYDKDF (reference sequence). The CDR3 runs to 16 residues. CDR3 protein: CATSRQAARERDGYTF. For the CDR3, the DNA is TGTGCCACCAGCCGTCAAGCCGCACGGGAACGGGATGGCTACACCTTC.

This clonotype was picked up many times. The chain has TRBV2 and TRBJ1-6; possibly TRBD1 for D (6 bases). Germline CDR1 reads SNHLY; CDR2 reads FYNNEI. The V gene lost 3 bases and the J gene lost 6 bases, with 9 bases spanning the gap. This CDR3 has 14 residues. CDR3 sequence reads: CASSETGRNSPLHF. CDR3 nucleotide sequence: TGTGCCAGCAGTGAGACAGGTCGTAATTCACCCCTCCACTTT.

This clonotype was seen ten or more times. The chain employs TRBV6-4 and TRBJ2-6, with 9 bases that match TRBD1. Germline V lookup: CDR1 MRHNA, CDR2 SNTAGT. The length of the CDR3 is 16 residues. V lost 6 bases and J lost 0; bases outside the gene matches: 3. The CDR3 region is CASSDRGDSGANVLTF. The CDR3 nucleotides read TGTGCCAGCAGCGACAGGGGGGACTCTGGGGCCAACGTCCTGACTTTC.

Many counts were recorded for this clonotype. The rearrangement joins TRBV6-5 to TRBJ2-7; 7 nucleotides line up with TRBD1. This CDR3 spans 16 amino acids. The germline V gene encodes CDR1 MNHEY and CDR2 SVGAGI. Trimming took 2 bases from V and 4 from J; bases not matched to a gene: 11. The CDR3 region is CASSYHGTAPWYEQYF. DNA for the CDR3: TGTGCCAGCAGTTACCACGGGACAGCGCCGTGGTACGAGCAGTACTTC.

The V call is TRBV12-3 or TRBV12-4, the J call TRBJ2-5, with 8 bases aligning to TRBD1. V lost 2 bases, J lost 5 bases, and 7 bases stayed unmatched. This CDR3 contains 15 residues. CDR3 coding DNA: TGTGCCAGCAGTTTAAGGGACAGGCGATCGGAGACCCAGTACTTC. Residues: CASSLRDRRSETQYF.

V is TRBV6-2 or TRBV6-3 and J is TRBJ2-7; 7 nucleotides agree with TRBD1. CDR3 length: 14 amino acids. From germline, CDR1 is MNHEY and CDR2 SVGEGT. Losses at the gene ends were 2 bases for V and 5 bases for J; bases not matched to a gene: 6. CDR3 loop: CASSYQTGLDEQYF. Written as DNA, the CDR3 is TGTGCCAGCAGTTACCAGACAGGGCTCGACGAGCAGTACTTC.

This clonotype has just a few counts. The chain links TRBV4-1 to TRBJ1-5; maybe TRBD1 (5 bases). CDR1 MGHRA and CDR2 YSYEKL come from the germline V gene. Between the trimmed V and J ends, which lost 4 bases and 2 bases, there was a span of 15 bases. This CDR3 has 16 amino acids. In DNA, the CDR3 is TGCGCCAGCAGCCTAGAGGGGTTGGGTGGCAATCAGCCCCAGCATTTT. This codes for CASSLEGLGGNQPQHF.

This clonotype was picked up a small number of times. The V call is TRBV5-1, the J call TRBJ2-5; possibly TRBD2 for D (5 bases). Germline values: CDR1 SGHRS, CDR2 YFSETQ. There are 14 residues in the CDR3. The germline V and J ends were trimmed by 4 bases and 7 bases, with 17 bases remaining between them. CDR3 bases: TGCGCCAGCAGCCCCTCCCCCCTCGAGGGGACCCAGTACTTC. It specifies CASSPSPLEGTQYF.

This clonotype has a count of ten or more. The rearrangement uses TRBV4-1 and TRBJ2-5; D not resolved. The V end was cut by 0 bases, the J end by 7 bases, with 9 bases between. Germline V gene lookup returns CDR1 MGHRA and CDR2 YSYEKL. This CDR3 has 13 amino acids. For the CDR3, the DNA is TGCGCCAGCAGCCAAGAACCCCACGGGACCCAGTACTTC. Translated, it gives CASSQEPHGTQYF.

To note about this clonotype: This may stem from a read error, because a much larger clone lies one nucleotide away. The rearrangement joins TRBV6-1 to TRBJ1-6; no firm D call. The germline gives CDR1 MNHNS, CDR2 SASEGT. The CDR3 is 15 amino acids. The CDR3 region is CTSTGGFSGGSPLHF. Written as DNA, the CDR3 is TGTACCAGTACGGGCGGGTTTTCAGGCGGTTCACCCCTCCACTTT.

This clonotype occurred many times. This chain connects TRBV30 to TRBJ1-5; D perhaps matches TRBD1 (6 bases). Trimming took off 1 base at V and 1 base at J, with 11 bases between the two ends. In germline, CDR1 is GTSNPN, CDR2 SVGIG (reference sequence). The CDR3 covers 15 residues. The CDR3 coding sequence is TGTGCCTGGAGTGCCCCAGGGGACAGCAATCAGCCCCAGCATTTT. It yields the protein CAWSAPGDSNQPQHF.